The present T cell receptor beta chain was sequenced within a study of blood T cell repertoires in COVID-19. Study context: Some COVID-19 samples were acute and others convalescent; all came from the United States, Italy and Spain.

CDR1 SNHLY and CDR2 FYNNEI come from the germline V gene. CDR3 size: 13 residues. V was clipped by 8 bases and J by 6 bases; unmatched bases: 6. Profiled with immunoSEQ multiplex PCR; TCRdb holds only in-frame clones, not every one. The sample lists 250,000 to 350,000 clones; approximately 90% were seen once. J is TRBJ1-5 and V is TRBV2, with TRBD1 matching over 8 bases. The sequenced material came from peripheral blood. The clonotype comes from a man aged 25 to 45 with acute or convalescent COVID-19. The DNA for the CDR3 is TGTGCCAGCCTCGGACAGGGAGGTCAGCCCCAGCATTTT. Its protein product is CASLGQGGQPQHF.